These T cell receptor beta chains were read from a single sample in a study of breast tumors, draining lymph nodes, adjacent tissues. In TCRdb, the multiplex PCR reads were re-called with MiXCR into one record per CDR3 protein. The sample lists more than 200,000 distinct CDR3 sequences; approximately 31% were seen once. Sequenced: axillary lymph node tissue. The receptors here all came from a female donor with breast cancer. Some clones in this sample may be carry-over from other donors' samples. Both conserved end residues are part of each CDR3. The D gene is left open where the match is weak. The size field is filled for only some rows; it gives once, few, many or a size class.

v_gene	d_gene	j_gene	abundance	CDR3nt	CDR3aa
TRBV24-1	.	TRBJ2-1	.	TGTGCCACCAGTGCGGCTAACCTACCCAACGAGCAGTTCTTC	CATSAANLPNEQFF
TRBV20-1	.	TRBJ2-1	many	TGCAGTGCTAGAGATCCCTCGACCGCCAATGAGCAGTTCTTC	CSARDPSTANEQFF
TRBV6-6	.	TRBJ1-2	once	TGTGCCAGCAGGCCGGGAGGGCACTATGGCTACACCTTC	CASRPGGHYGYTF
TRBV13	.	TRBJ2-6	once	TGTGCCAGCAGCCAGCCCCTAGAAACCGGGGAGCTGTTTATTAGCTCTGGGGCCAACGTCCTGACTTTC	CASSQPLETGELFISSGANVLTF
TRBV7-2	TRBD1	TRBJ1-5	.	TGTGCCAGCAGCAAGGACAGGGCGAACACCGTGCCCCAGCATTTT	CASSKDRANTVPQHF
TRBV10-2	.	TRBJ2-5	many	TGCGCCAGCAGTGAATCAGGCTCGAGGGCACAAGAGACCCAGTACTTC	CASSESGSRAQETQYF
TRBV9	TRBD2	TRBJ2-1	.	TGTGCCAGCAGCGCCGGGACTATCGGGAAAAGGAATGAGCAGTTCTTC	CASSAGTIGKRNEQFF
TRBV5-1	TRBD2	TRBJ2-1	many	TGCGCCAGCAGCTTGGGACTAGCGGGTCTCAATGAGCAGTTCTTC	CASSLGLAGLNEQFF
TRBV30	TRBD2	TRBJ2-7	many	TGTGCCTGGCTCTCTTGGACTAGCGAGGAGCAGTACTTC	CAWLSWTSEEQYF
TRBV7-3	TRBD2	TRBJ2-1	many	TGTGCCAGCAGCTTAAATTCGGGAGGGTACAATGAGCAGTTCTTC	CASSLNSGGYNEQFF
TRBV20-1	.	TRBJ2-1	.	TGCAGTGCTAGGCCCTCCTACAATGAGCAGTTCTTC	CSARPSYNEQFF
TRBV28	TRBD2	TRBJ2-1	few	TGTGCCAGCAGCTGGTGGGAGGGCGTAGACAATGAGCAGTTCTTC	CASSWWEGVDNEQFF
TRBV7-9	.	TRBJ2-7	many	TGTGCCAGCAGCTTGGCCTCTCTAGGACAGACCTACGAGCAGTACTTC	CASSLASLGQTYEQYF
TRBV6-1	TRBD2	TRBJ2-2	.	TGTGCCAGCAGCCGTACGACTAGCAGTATTAACACCGGGGAGCTGTTTTTT	CASSRTTSSINTGELFF
TRBV9	.	TRBJ1-2	.	TGTGCCAGCAGCGTAAAGGCAGTGTACTATGGCTACACCTTC	CASSVKAVYYGYTF
TRBV6-5	.	TRBJ1-5	.	TGTGCCAGCAGGGGGGTGGGGAGGATCTCCTACGAGCATTTT	CASRGVGRISYEHF
TRBV29-1	.	TRBJ2-5	once	TGCAGCTCTGGCAAGGGCCGCGAGACCCAGTACTTC	CSSGKGRETQYF
TRBV24-1	.	TRBJ2-1	many	TGTGCCACCAGTGATTTCAGGGACGGTCGCTACAATGAGCAGTTCTTC	CATSDFRDGRYNEQFF
TRBV6-4	TRBD1	TRBJ2-7	many	TGTGCCAGCAGTCTCGTCGACAGGGCATCATACGAGCAGTACTTC	CASSLVDRASYEQYF
TRBV20-1	.	TRBJ1-2	many	TGCAGTGCCCGAGACGGTACAACTACTTATGGCTACACCTTC	CSARDGTTTYGYTF
TRBV5-1	.	TRBJ2-1	.	TGCGCCAGCAGCTCGGGACTGACCTACAATGAGCAGTTCTTC	CASSSGLTYNEQFF
TRBV28	.	TRBJ2-4	few	TGTGCCAGCAGTTTGGGCAGGAACATTCAGTACTTC	CASSLGRNIQYF
TRBV5-1	TRBD2	TRBJ2-7	.	TGCGCCAGCAGCTTGGCCAGCGGGAGGTTCCACGAGCAGTACTTC	CASSLASGRFHEQYF
TRBV25-1	TRBD1	TRBJ2-6	many	TGTGCCAGCAGTGATCCTTTTGGGGACAGCCCCTCTGGGGCCAACGTCCTGACTTTC	CASSDPFGDSPSGANVLTF
TRBV19	.	TRBJ2-1	.	TGTGCCAGCAGCGTAGTGGGGGCCAATGAGCAGTTCTTC	CASSVVGANEQFF
TRBV6-6	TRBD2	TRBJ2-3	.	TGTGCCAGCAGTGGCTCTAGCGGGACGTCGAATGAGCAGTATTTT	CASSGSSGTSNEQYF
TRBV5-1	.	TRBJ2-7	many	TGCGCCAGCAGCTTGGTTCACCGGGTAAGCTCCTACGAGCAGTACTTC	CASSLVHRVSSYEQYF
TRBV19	.	TRBJ1-5	many	TGTGCCAGTAGTATAAATGGGAATAGCAATCAGCCCCAGCATTTT	CASSINGNSNQPQHF
TRBV20-1	TRBD2	TRBJ2-1	many	TGCAGCGCCGTTTGGGGTGGCGGGAGGTTTTTGGATGAGCAGTTCTTC	CSAVWGGGRFLDEQFF
TRBV9	.	TRBJ1-3	.	TGTGCCAGTGGGAAGGGAACCACCATATATTTT	CASGKGTTIYF
TRBV30	.	TRBJ2-5	many	TGTGCTCGCGGAGACAGCGCCAAAGAGACCCAGTACTTC	CARGDSAKETQYF
TRBV13	.	TRBJ1-6	.	TGTGCCAGCAGCTTAGGCGGGACCAACGACGGTTCACCCCTCCACTTT	CASSLGGTNDGSPLHF
TRBV7-9	.	TRBJ2-3	once	TGCGCCAGCAGCATACAGGCATCTAGCACAGATACGCAGTATTTT	CASSIQASSTDTQYF
TRBV5-4	.	TRBJ2-7	many	TGTGCCAGCAGCTCGGCTGGAGACCGCTACGAGCAGTACTTC	CASSSAGDRYEQYF
TRBV3-1	TRBD1	TRBJ1-2	once	TGTGCCAGCAGCCCCGGGACAGGGACTGATGGCTACACCTTC	CASSPGTGTDGYTF
TRBV20-1	.	TRBJ2-5	many	TGCAGTGCTCCAATATCCGGGAGAGGGGAGACCCAGTACTTC	CSAPISGRGETQYF
TRBV7-8	.	TRBJ2-6	.	TGTGCCAGCAGCTTACTGGCGACCGGGGAGCTGTCTTCTGGGGCCAACGTCCTGACTTTC	CASSLLATGELSSGANVLTF
TRBV5-4	.	TRBJ2-5	many	TGTGCCAGCAGCCAACGGGAGCGGAGTCGGACCCAGTACTTC	CASSQRERSRTQYF
TRBV10-2	TRBD2	TRBJ2-7	many	TGCGCCAGCAGTGCCTGGGGACTAGCGGGAGGGAACGAGCAGTACTTC	CASSAWGLAGGNEQYF
TRBV12-5	TRBD1	TRBJ1-1	.	TGTGCTAGTGCCCCACAGGGGGCCACTGAAGCTTTCTTT	CASAPQGATEAFF
TRBV20-1	.	TRBJ1-3	.	TGCAGTGCCAGCAGTGACAGGAATACTGGAAACACCATATATTTT	CSASSDRNTGNTIYF
TRBV7-9	TRBD1	TRBJ1-4	once	TGTGCCAGCAGCTCCTTGACAGGGTCGGATGAAAAACTGTTTTTT	CASSSLTGSDEKLFF
TRBV18	.	TRBJ2-7	many	TGTGCCAGCTCACCCCAGGGCTTCGAGCAGTACTTC	CASSPQGFEQYF
TRBV7-3	TRBD1	TRBJ2-2	once	TGTGCTAGCAGCTTAACTTCTGTTGGGACAGGGTTGAAATCCGGGGAGCTGTTTTTT	CASSLTSVGTGLKSGELFF
TRBV20-1	.	TRBJ2-3	many	TGCAGTGGGAGAGGAGCGGTTCTATCTGGGGCTACGCAGTATTTT	CSGRGAVLSGATQYF
TRBV18	.	TRBJ2-2	.	TGTGCCAGCTCACCCAAGAACACCGGGGAGCTGTTTTTT	CASSPKNTGELFF
TRBV7-2	.	TRBJ1-4	.	TGTGCCGGCAGCTTAGGCGGAAAACTGTTCTTT	CAGSLGGKLFF
TRBV5-1	TRBD2	TRBJ2-7	many	TGCGCCAGCAGCCACGGGACTAGCGAAAGCGAGCAGTACTTC	CASSHGTSESEQYF
TRBV20-1	.	TRBJ1-2	.	TGCAGTGCTGATGACAGGAGCAACTATGGCTACACCTTC	CSADDRSNYGYTF
TRBV7-3	.	TRBJ1-6	many	TGTGCCAGCAGCGAGGGCCCCAGCGGTTCACCCCTCCACTTT	CASSEGPSGSPLHF
TRBV19	.	TRBJ1-6	.	TGTGCCAGTAGTAGTCGTACCGGGAACCCAAATTCACCCCTCCACTTT	CASSSRTGNPNSPLHF
TRBV5-6	.	TRBJ1-2	many	TGTGCCAGCAGCTTTGTGGCAGGGACGGGAGGCTACACCTTC	CASSFVAGTGGYTF
TRBV6-6	TRBD1	TRBJ2-7	many	TGTGCCAGCACCCCCGGACAGGGCGAGCAGTACTTC	CASTPGQGEQYF
TRBV7-8	TRBD2	TRBJ2-3	.	TGTGCCAGCAGCTCGGCCGGGACTAGCGGATACACAGATACGCAGTATTTT	CASSSAGTSGYTDTQYF
TRBV15	.	TRBJ2-5	.	TGTGCCACCAGCAGCCGACCCGCAGGGGATGGGACCCAGTACTTC	CATSSRPAGDGTQYF
TRBV20-1	TRBD2	TRBJ2-3	.	TGCAGTGCAGATAGCGGGGGGGAAGACACAGATACGCAGTATTTT	CSADSGGEDTDTQYF
TRBV7-8	.	TRBJ1-2	many	TGTGCCAGCAGCCTAGGGGACATCCATGGCTACACCTTC	CASSLGDIHGYTF
TRBV19	TRBD1	TRBJ1-5	many	TGTGCCAGTGCCCTGACAGGGGGCGATCAGCCCCAGCATTTT	CASALTGGDQPQHF
TRBV20-1	TRBD1	TRBJ1-5	.	TGCAGTGCTAGAGTGGTACAGGGGGGTCAGCCCCAGCATTTT	CSARVVQGGQPQHF